This TCR beta chain comes out of a study of T cells in Graves' hyperthyroidism and ophthalmopathy. Study-level background: The initial diagnosis was the point when peripheral blood was collected, ahead of any treatment.

The ends lost 4 bases at V and 5 bases at J; junction bases unmatched: 5. CDR1 and CDR2 from the germline V gene are SGDLS and YYNGEE. The CDR3 is 15 residues long. The study's findings and limits: Most thyroid-expanded clonotypes above 0.001 were also found in blood.

Every diagnosis used clinical symptoms, serum thyroxine and TRAb, thyroid ultrasound and orbital computed tomography. It was RNA transcripts that yielded the amplified TCR beta CDR3 regions. In the first-round RT-PCR of the TCR CDR3, the HTBI primer set was used. TCRdb processed the multiplex PCR reads anew with MiXCR; each CDR3 protein has one entry. Of hundreds of thousands of distinct CDR3 sequences listed, around 15% are singletons. On this clonotype itself: The antigen is undetermined.

The chain combines TRBV9 with TRBJ2-3, with 12 bases that match TRBD2. Sequenced material: blood. The receptor was isolated from a woman younger than 35 with Graves' hyperthyroidism. CDR3 amino acids: CASSPASGRGDTQYF. The CDR3 DNA reads as TGTGCCAGCAGCCCAGCTAGCGGGAGGGGAGATACGCAGTATTTT.